The entry below describes one TCR beta chain. Its antigen is as yet unknown. The CDR3 covers 15 residues. Trimming left V 3 bases short and J 3 bases short, with 12 bases between. CDR1 MDHEN and CDR2 SYDVKM come from the germline V gene. Deep TCR-beta sequencing used DNA from uncultured naive and memory CD4+ T cells. The method was immunoSEQ multiplex PCR; TCRdb's version includes in-frame clones alone and lacks a portion of them. The table lists tens of thousands of clones, over 90% of them singletons. The data originate from a study of CD4 T cells in relation to SARS-CoV-2 and coronaviruses. Across the whole study: Shared crossreactive spike epitopes were mapped to their HLA restriction. Study-wide findings and caveats: Culture-expanded clones reflect memory recall rather than primary priming during culture.

CD4+ T cells from unexposed donors were obtained before the COVID-19 pandemic (2011-2018). Cryopreserved PBMCs were CD4-enriched, then split into naive and memory cells. The receptor's source is a human donor in good health. Sequencing was done on a sample of naive CD4+ T cells from PBMCs. Documented subset: naive CD4+ T cells isolated by negative enrichment. The chain carries TRBV28 and TRBJ1-3; maybe TRBD1 (6 bases). The CDR3 reads CASSLVGAGGNTIYF. The CDR3 nucleotides read TGTGCCAGCAGTTTGGTGGGGGCAGGTGGAAACACCATATATTTT.